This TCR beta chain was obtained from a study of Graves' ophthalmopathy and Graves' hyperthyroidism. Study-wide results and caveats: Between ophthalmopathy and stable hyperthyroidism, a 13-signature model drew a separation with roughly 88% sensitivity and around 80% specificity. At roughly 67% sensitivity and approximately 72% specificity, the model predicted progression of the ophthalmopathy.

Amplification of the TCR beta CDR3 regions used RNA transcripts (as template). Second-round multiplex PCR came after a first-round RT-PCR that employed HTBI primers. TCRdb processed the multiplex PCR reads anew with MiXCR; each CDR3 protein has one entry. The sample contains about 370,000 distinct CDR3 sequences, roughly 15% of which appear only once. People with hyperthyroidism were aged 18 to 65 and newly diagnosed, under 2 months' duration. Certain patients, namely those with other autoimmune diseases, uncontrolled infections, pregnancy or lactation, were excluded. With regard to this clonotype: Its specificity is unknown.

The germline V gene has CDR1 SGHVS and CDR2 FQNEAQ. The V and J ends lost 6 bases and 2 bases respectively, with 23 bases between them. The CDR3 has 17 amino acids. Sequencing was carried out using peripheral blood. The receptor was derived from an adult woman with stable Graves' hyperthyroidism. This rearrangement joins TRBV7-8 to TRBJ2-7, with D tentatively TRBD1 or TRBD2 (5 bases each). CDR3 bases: TGTGCCAGCAGTGAATTAGTCCGGGACCAATCGACCTACGAGCAGTACTTC. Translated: CASSELVRDQSTYEQYF.